This is a list of T cell receptor beta chains from one sample in a study of T cell repertoires in ileal Crohn's disease. Sequencing used immunoSEQ multiplex PCR; TCRdb keeps in-frame clones, though not all of them. The data show about 11,000 clones, about two thirds seen once. The sample taken for sequencing was ileal tissue. The receptors stem from an adult with Crohn's disease. Both conserved end residues are part of each CDR3.

J gene,V gene,CDR3 protein
TRBJ1-2,TRBV5-6,CASSLFEGARGYTF
TRBJ1-1,TRBV18,CASSPNLGTVNTEAFF
TRBJ2-5,TRBV28,CASSLAGGRTETQYF
TRBJ1-1,TRBV27,CASSLSTGGWTEAFF
TRBJ2-7,TRBV28,CASSVPLSGRAGEQYF
TRBJ2-5,TRBV10-3,CATSSAAETQYF
TRBJ2-2,TRBV7-3,CASSRDRTGAGELFF
TRBJ2-1,TRBV6-5,CASSRTSGAYNEQFF
TRBJ1-5,TRBV6-5,CASSKTGGGQPQHF
TRBJ2-7,TRBV7-9,CASSPSTGTPTYEQYF
TRBJ1-4,TRBV2,CASRYAGAEEKLFF
TRBJ2-7,TRBV2,CASPLEGGYEQYF
TRBJ1-3,TRBV13,CASTSRGQKGNTIYF
TRBJ2-5,TRBV2,CASSERRGTSGGEETQYF
TRBJ2-7,TRBV28,CASSAGLVGQYF
TRBJ2-7,TRBV2,CASSDYRTSGEQYF
TRBJ2-4,TRBV6-4,CASSFTRPPIKNIQYF
TRBJ2-2,TRBV5-5,CASSLAPTTGGELFF
TRBJ1-2,TRBV6-6,CASSSKTGTYGYTF
TRBJ1-1,TRBV10-3,CAISPGTGSEAFF
TRBJ1-1,TRBV6-5,CASSAMNTEAFF
TRBJ2-7,TRBV6-1,CASSEAYASDQSYEQYF
TRBJ1-1,TRBV5-1,CASSRTDRNTEAFF
TRBJ2-1,TRBV5-6,CASSLSGRARVSEQFF
TRBJ2-1,TRBV27,CASSASVVYNEQFF
TRBJ1-2,TRBV6-1,CASSWGQLYGYTF
TRBJ2-2,TRBV7-9,CASIQPTPGSGELFF
-,TRBV4-2,CASSQTGDKSYEQYF
TRBJ2-7,TRBV7-2,CASSLVTGLANYEQYF
TRBJ2-1,TRBV19,CASAGTSVSEQFF
TRBJ2-1,TRBV27,CASSLVLSSYNEQFF
TRBJ2-7,TRBV4-2,CASSLQGTGISYYEQYF
TRBJ2-2,TRBV2,CASTEGGRETGELFF
TRBJ1-1,TRBV5-1,CASSLGRTEGSEAFF
TRBJ1-5,TRBV19,CASSRQGNQPQHF
-,TRBV6-1,CASRPGLALNEQYF
TRBJ2-7,TRBV28,CASSFPPGYEQYF
TRBJ1-2,TRBV5-1,CASSLGQPQYGYTF
TRBJ2-1,TRBV13,CASTRGYEQFF
TRBJ2-2,TRBV5-4,CASSGPGQGTGELFF
TRBJ2-7,TRBV27,CASSNPGQGRYEQYF
TRBJ2-5,TRBV30,CAWRAEDGTSGRDGETQYF
TRBJ2-7,TRBV29-1,CSAQRQGSYEQYF
TRBJ1-1,TRBV15,CATSRDTGGITEAFF
TRBJ1-1,TRBV4-1,CASSHSGNTEAFF
TRBJ2-3,TRBV18,CASSPESTDTQYF
TRBJ2-7,TRBV4-3,CASSLLAGGRDEQYF
TRBJ2-3,TRBV19,CASSIDGTGDRPDTQYF
TRBJ1-4,TRBV29-1,CSVTTGFSEKLFF
TRBJ1-1,TRBV28,CASRSTGTGFPQAFF